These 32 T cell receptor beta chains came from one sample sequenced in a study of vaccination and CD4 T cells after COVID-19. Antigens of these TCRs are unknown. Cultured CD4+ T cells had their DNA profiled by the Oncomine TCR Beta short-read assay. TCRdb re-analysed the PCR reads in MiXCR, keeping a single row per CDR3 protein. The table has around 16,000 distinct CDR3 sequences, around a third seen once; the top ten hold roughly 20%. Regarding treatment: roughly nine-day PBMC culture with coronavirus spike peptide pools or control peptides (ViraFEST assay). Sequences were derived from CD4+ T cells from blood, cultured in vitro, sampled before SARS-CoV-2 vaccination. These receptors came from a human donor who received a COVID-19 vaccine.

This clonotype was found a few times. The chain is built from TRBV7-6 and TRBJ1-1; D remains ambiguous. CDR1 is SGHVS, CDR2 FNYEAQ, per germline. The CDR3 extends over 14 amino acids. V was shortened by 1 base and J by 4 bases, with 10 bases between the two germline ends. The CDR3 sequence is CASSLGALSTEAFF. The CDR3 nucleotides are TGTGCCAGCAGCTTAGGGGCCCTTAGCACTGAAGCTTTCTTT. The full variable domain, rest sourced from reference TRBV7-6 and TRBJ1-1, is GAGVSQSPRYKVTKRGQDVALRCDPISGHVSLYWYRQALGQGPEFLTYFNYEAQQDKSGLPNDRFSAERPEGSISTLTIQRTEQRDSAMYRCASSLGALSTEAFFGQGTRLTVV.

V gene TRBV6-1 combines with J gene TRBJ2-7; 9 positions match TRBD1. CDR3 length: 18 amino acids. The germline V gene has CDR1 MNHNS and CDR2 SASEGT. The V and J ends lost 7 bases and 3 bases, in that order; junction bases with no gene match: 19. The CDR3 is CASIRSAIQTGGGYEQYF. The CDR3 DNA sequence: TGTGCCAGCATCCGTTCGGCGATACAAACAGGGGGCGGCTACGAGCAGTACTTC.

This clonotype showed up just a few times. CDR3 loop: CASSFRGRHSSYNSPLHF. In nucleotides, the CDR3 is TGTGCCAGCAGTTTTCGGGGCAGACACAGCTCCTATAATTCACCCCTCCACTTT. The chain links TRBV27 to TRBJ1-6; TRBD1 is a possible D gene (5 bases). The CDR3 runs 18 residues. Trimming pared 3 bases from V and 0 bases from J, leaving 15 bases between. Germline V gene lookup returns CDR1 MNHEY and CDR2 SMNVEV (reference sequence).

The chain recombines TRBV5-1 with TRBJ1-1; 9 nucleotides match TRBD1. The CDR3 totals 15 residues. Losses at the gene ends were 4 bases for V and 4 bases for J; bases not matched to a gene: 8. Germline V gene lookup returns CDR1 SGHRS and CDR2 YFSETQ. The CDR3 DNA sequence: TGCGCCAGCAGCCTAACCGGGACAGGGACCACTGAAGCTTTCTTT. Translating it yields CASSLTGTGTTEAFF.

The CDR3 is CASSFGTRGETQYF. CDR3 sequence (DNA): TGTGCCAGCAGCTTTGGGACTAGGGGGGAGACCCAGTACTTC. The chain combines TRBV7-6 with TRBJ2-5; 8 bases are shared with TRBD2. With 3 bases clipped from V and 5 bases from J, the junction kept 5 bases outside the gene matches. There are 14 residues in the CDR3. Germline lookup yields CDR1 SGHVS and CDR2 FNYEAQ.

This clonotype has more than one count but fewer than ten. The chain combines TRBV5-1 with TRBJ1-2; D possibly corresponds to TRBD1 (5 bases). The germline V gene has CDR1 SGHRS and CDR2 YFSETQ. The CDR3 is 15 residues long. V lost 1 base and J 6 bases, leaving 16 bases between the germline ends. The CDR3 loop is CASSLNFGDAHGYTF. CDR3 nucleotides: TGCGCCAGCAGCTTGAACTTCGGGGACGCACATGGCTACACCTTC.

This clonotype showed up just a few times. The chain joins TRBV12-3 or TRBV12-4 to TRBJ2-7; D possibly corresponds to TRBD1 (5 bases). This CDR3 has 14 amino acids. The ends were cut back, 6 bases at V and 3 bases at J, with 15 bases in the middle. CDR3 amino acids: CASSQGPLDYEQYF. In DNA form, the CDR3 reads TGTGCCAGCAGCCAGGGCCCGTTAGACTACGAGCAGTACTTC.

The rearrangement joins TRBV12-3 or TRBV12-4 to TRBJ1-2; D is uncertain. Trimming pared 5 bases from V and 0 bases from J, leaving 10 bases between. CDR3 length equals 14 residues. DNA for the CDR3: TGTGCCAGCAGTCTCAGAAGACCTAACTATGGCTACACCTTC. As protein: CASSLRRPNYGYTF.

CDR3 region: CATSDLTQGRETQYF. The DNA for the CDR3 is TGTGCCACCAGTGACCTGACCCAGGGGCGGGAGACCCAGTACTTC. The chain combines TRBV24-1 with TRBJ2-5, with D perhaps TRBD1 (6 bases). V gave up 4 bases and J gave up 5 bases, with 16 bases separating them. The CDR3 totals 15 residues. Germline V gene lookup returns CDR1 KGHDR and CDR2 SFDVKD.

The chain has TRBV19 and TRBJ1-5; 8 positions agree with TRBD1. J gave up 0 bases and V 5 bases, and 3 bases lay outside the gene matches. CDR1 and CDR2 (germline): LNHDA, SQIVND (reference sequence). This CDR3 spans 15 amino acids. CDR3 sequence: CASSETGDSNQPQHF. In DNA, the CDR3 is TGTGCCAGTAGTGAGACAGGGGATAGCAATCAGCCCCAGCATTTT. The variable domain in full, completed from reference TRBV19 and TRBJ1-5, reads DGGITQSPKYLFRKEGQNVTLSCEQNLNHDAMYWYRQDPGQGLRLIYYSQIVNDFQKGDIAEGYSVSREKKESFPLTVTSAQKNPTAFYLCASSETGDSNQPQHFGDGTRLSIL.

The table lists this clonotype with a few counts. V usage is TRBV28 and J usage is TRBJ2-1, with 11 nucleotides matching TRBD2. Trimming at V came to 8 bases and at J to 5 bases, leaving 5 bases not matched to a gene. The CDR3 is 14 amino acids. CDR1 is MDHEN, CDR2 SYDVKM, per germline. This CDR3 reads CASRTSGGNNEQFF. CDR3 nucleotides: TGTGCCAGCCGTACTAGCGGGGGCAACAATGAGCAGTTCTTC.

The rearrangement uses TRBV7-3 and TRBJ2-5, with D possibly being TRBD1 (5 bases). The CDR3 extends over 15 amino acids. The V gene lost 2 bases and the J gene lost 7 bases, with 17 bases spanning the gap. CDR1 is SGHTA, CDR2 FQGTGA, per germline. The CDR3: CASSLGPDLQGTQYF. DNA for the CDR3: TGTGCCAGCAGCTTAGGACCCGACCTCCAGGGGACCCAGTACTTC.

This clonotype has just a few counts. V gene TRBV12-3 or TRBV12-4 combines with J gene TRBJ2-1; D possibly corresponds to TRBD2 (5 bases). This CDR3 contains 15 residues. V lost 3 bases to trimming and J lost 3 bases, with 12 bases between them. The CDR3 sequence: CASSLSGSYYNEQFF. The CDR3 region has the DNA TGTGCCAGCAGTTTGTCGGGGAGCTACTACAATGAGCAGTTCTTC.

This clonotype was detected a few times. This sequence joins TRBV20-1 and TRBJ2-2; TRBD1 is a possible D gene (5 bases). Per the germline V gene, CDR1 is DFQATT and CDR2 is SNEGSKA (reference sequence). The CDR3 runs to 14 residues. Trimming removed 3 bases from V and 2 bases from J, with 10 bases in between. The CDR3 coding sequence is TGCAGTGCTAGGGGGCCAGTAAACACCGGGGAGCTGTTTTTT. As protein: CSARGPVNTGELFF.

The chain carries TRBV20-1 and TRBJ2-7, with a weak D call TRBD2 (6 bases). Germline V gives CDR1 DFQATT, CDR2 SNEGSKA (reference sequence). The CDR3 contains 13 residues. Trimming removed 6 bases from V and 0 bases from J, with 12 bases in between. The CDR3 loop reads CSACKEGSYEQYF. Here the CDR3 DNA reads TGCAGTGCCTGTAAGGAGGGCTCCTACGAGCAGTACTTC.

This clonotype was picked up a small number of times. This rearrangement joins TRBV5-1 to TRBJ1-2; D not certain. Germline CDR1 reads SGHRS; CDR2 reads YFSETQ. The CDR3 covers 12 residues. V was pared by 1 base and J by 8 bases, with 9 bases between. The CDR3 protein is CASSLRNGGYTF. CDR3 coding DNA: TGCGCCAGCAGCTTGCGGAACGGAGGCTACACCTTC. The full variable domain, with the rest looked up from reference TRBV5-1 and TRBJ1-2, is KAGVTQTPRYLIKTRGQQVTLSCSPISGHRSVSWYQQTPGQGLQFLFEYFSETQRNKGNFPGRFSGRQFSNSRSEMNVSTLELGDSALYLCASSLRNGGYTFGSGTRLTVV.

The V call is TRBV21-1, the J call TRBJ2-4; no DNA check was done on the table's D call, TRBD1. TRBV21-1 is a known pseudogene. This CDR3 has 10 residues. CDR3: CASSDGTGRF. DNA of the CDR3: TGTGCCAGCAGCGACGGGACAGGGAGATTC.

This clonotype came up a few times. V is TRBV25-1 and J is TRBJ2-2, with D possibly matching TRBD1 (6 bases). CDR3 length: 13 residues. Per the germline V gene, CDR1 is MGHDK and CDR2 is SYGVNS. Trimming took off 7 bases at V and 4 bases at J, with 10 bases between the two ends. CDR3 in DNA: TGTGCCAGCAACGACAGGAGCACCGGGGAGCTGTTTTTT. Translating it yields CASNDRSTGELFF.

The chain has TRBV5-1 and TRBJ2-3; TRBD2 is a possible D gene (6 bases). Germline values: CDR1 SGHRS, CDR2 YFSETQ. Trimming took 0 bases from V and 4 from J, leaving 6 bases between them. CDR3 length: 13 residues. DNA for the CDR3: TGCGCCAGCAGCTTGGGGGGGGCAGATACGCAGTATTTT. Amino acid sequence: CASSLGGADTQYF.

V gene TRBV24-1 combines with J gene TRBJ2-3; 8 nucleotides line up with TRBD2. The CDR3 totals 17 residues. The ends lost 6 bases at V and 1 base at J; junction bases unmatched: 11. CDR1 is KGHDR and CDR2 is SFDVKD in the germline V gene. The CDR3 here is CATSPPGGGSRTDTQYF. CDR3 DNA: TGTGCCACCAGTCCCCCCGGCGGGGGGAGCCGCACAGATACGCAGTATTTT.

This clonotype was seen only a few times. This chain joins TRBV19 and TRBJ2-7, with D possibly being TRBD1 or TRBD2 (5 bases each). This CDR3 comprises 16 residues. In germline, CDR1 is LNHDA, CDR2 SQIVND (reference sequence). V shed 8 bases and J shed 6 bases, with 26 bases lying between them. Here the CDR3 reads CASQDRGDRGSGEQYF. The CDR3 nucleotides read TGTGCCAGTCAGGACCGTGGGGACCGCGGTTCGGGCGAGCAGTACTTC.

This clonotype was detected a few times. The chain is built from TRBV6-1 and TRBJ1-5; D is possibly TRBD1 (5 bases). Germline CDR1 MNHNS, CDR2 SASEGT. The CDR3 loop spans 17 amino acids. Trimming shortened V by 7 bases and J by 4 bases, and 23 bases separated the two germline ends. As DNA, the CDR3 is TGTGCCAGCACCACCTTCTTGGGGGGAAGAGGGAATCAGCCCCAGCATTTT. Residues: CASTTFLGGRGNQPQHF.

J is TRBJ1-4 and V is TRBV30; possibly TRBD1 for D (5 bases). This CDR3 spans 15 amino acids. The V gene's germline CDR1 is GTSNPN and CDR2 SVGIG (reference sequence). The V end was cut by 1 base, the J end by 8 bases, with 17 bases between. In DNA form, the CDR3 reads TGTGCCTGGAGTGCCGATAGGGGATTCGGGGAAAAACTGTTTTTT. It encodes CAWSADRGFGEKLFF.

The DNA for the CDR3 is TGTGCCACCAGCAGCTTGCGGGAAGGCAGAGGAAACACCATATATTTT. Translation gives CATSSLREGRGNTIYF. V usage is TRBV15 and J usage is TRBJ1-3, with D unclear. Germline CDR1 and CDR2: LNHNV and YYDKDF (reference sequence). There are 16 residues in the CDR3. V shed 3 bases and J shed 4 bases, with 16 bases lying between them. Full variable domain (rest looked up from reference TRBV15 and TRBJ1-3): DAMVIQNPRYQVTQFGKPVTLSCSQTLNHNVMYWYQQKSSQAPKLLFHYYDKDFNNEADTPDNFQSRRPNTSFCFLDIRSPGLGDTAMYLCATSSLREGRGNTIYFGEGSWLTVV.

CDR3 sequence reads: CATSDPGFGYTF. CDR3 sequence (DNA): TGTGCCACCAGTGATCCAGGGTTTGGCTACACCTTC. The V and J genes are TRBV24-1 and TRBJ1-2, with TRBD1 as a possible D gene (5 bases). The CDR3 is 12 amino acids. Per germline, CDR1 KGHDR and CDR2 SFDVKD. With 3 bases removed from V and 7 bases from J, the gap between germline ends came to 8 bases.

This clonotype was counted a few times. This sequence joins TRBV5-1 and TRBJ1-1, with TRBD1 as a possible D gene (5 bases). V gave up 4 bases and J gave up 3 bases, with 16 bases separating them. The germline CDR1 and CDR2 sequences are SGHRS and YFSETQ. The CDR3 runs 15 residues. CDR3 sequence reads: CASSRAGLGDTEAFF. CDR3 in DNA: TGCGCCAGCAGCCGGGCCGGACTGGGGGACACTGAAGCTTTCTTT.

The CDR3 DNA reads TGTGCCAGTAGTTCCCGGACTGTTCATAGTAGCACAGATACGCAGTATTTT. Amino acid sequence: CASSSRTVHSSTDTQYF. The chain couples TRBV19 to TRBJ2-3; D perhaps matches TRBD2 (5 bases). The CDR3 has 17 residues. The germline V gene encodes CDR1 LNHDA and CDR2 SQIVND (reference sequence). The V end was cut by 5 bases, the J end by 0 bases, with 18 bases between.

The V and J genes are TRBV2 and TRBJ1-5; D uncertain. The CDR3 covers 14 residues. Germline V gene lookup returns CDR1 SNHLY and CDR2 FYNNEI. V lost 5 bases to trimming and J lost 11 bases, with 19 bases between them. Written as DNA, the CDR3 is TGTGCCAGCAGTACCGGGCCCCAAGCGGGGTCCCAGCATTTT. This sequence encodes CASSTGPQAGSQHF.

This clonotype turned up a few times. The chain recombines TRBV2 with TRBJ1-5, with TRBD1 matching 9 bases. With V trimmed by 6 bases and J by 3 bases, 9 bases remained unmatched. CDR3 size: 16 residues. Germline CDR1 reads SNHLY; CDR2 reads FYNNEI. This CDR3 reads CASRRDRVGDNQPQHF. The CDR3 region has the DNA TGTGCCAGCAGACGGGACAGGGTGGGGGACAATCAGCCCCAGCATTTT.

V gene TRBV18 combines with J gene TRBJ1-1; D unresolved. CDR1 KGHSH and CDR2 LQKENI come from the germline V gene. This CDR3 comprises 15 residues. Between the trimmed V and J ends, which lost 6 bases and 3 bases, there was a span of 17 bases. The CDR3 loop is CASSPSRRTDTEAFF. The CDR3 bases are TGTGCCAGCTCCCCTAGTAGGAGAACCGACACTGAAGCTTTCTTT.

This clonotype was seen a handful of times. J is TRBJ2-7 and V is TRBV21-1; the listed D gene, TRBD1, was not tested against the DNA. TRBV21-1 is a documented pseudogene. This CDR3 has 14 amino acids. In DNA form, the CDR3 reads TGTGCCAGCAGCAGTCTAGGGGTTTCCCACGAGCAGTACTTC. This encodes CASSSLGVSHEQYF.

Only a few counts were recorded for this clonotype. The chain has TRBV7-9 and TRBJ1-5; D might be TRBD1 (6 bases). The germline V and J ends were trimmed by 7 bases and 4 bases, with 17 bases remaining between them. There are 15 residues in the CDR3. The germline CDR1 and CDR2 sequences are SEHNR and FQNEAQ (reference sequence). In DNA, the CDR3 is TGTGCCAGCACCCGCTCTGGGCAGGGGAATCAGCCCCAGCATTTT. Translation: CASTRSGQGNQPQHF.